This entry concerns a single T cell receptor beta chain. Its antigen is not yet known. Base qualities are not provided; no much larger clone lies one nucleotide away. TCRbeta CDR3 regions were amplified from genomic DNA by means of the immunoSEQ Assay, a bias-controlled multiplex PCR. From the authors' description of their analysis: The number of nucleated cells in each sample was estimated by amplification of reference gene primers within the assay. Sequence reads were collapsed and filtered to measure the absolute abundance of every unique TCRbeta CDR3 rearrangement. For each sample, productive Simpson clonality was calculated by taking the square root of Simpson's diversity index across productive rearrangements. TCRdb mirrors the immuneACCESS table, restricted to in-frame sequences. Some clones are absent from its copies; in checked studies, under half trace to an unresolved V gene, and the reason for the others is unknown. The V and J calls and clone size come from that table; D and trimming were worked out from the DNA. In all, the sample holds 150,000 to 200,000 clones, and approximately 87% of those were seen once. The ten largest clones add up to around 9.9% of the sample.

One collaborating source in Seattle enrolled patients during active infection and followed them longitudinally through the course of disease. The collaborating institutions used their own protocols to collect whole blood in K2EDTA tubes. For TCRbeta analysis, collaborators shipped samples in one of three forms: frozen whole blood, isolated PBMCs, or DNA extracted from either of those sample types. These data originate in a study of blood T cell repertoires in COVID-19 (dated by TCRdb to the early 2020s). Concerning the study at large: Collaborator samples came from the United States, Italy and Spain and covered acute and convalescent phases of COVID-19. Deeply sampled blood TCRbeta repertoires from subjects exposed to, actively infected with, or recovered from COVID-19 were included in the dataset. A de-identified subject ID, COVID-19 status, age in years and sex were almost always included in the sample metadata. The samples were drawn from two sources: the first 160 participants of the ongoing ImmuneRACE study, and approximately 1,300 subjects contributed by 6 global collaborators. Where HLA class I and class II types were available, the types were taken from metadata supplied by the sample provider, not from assay-based typing. The repertoires were released in a freely available public database intended as a resource for research on the immune response to SARS-CoV-2. The prospective study material was composed of cDNA or gDNA derived from T cells, B-cell-depleted T cells, or PBMCs. Summary of the overall study and its limitations: The amount of clinical and demographic metadata varied by source and participant and was provided uncurated.

According to the germline V gene, CDR1 reads SNHLY and CDR2 reads FYNNEI. Trimming removed 4 bases from V and 9 bases from J, leaving 16 bases between the germline ends. CDR3 length: 14 amino acids, cysteine to phenylalanine. Here the CDR3 DNA is all that survives: 42 bases in frame from base 1. The origin of this receptor is an older woman with COVID-19, enrolled during active disease. Sequenced input: peripheral blood. This sequence uses TRBV2 and TRBJ1-5, with no D gene named confidently. At the DNA level, the sequence is TGTGCCAGCAGTGTTGTGGAGGTGGTATCGCCCCAGCATTTT. Its coded protein is CASSVVEVVSPQHF.